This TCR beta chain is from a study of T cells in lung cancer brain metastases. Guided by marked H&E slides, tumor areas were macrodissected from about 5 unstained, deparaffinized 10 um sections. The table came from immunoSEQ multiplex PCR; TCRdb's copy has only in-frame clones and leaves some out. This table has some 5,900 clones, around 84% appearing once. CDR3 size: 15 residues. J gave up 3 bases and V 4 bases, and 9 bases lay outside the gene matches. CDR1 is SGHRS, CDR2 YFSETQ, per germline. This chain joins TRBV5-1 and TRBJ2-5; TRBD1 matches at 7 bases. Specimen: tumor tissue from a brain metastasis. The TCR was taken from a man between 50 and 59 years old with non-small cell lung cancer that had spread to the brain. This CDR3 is CASSPGQVLKETQYF. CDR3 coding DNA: TGCGCCAGCAGCCCCGGACAGGTATTAAAAGAGACCCAGTACTTC.